This T cell receptor (beta chain) is drawn from a study of T cell changes during pregnancy in multiple sclerosis. V lost 3 bases to trimming and J lost 1 base, with 10 bases between them. Germline V gene lookup returns CDR1 SGHNT and CDR2 YYREEE (reference sequence). CDR3 length: 14 residues. The assay was immunoSEQ multiplex PCR, and TCRdb's table has in-frame clones only and misses some. The table has around 31,000 clones, just over 85% seen once. The material sequenced was CD4+ T cells from peripheral blood mononuclear cells, taken in the first trimester of pregnancy. The clonotype was recovered from a female donor in good health, enrolled as a control in a pregnancy study. The V gene is TRBV5-4, the J gene TRBJ1-1; no clear D gene. CDR3 region: CASSWAYSNTEAFF. The CDR3 DNA follows: TGTGCCAGCAGCTGGGCCTACTCGAACACTGAAGCTTTCTTT.